There are a few counts of the clone carrying this TCR beta chain. Its antigen is unknown. These data belong to a study of blood T cells in healthy people across ages. Study summary: Capturing about one barcoded beta molecule per two T cells was achieved by template switching. The study, taken as a whole, reports: Total diversity from one million sequenced T cells was likely underestimated.

The CDR3 sequence is 17 residues long. Germline CDR1 SQVTM, CDR2 ANQGSEA. V dropped 0 bases and J dropped 3 bases, with 20 bases sitting between them. It was with a sample-barcoded 5' primer and a J-beta primer mix that a second PCR of about 6 to 11 cycles was run. One entry per CDR3 protein, called by TCRdb with MiXCR from the 5' RACE reads. Altogether around 900,000 distinct CDR3 sequences are present, 51% being singletons, with the ten largest covering 20% to 25%. This receptor was taken from a woman in her sixties in good health. This sequence joins TRBV29-1 and TRBJ2-5; a weak D match, TRBD1 (6 bases). Sample: blood. The CDR3 DNA reads TGCAGCGTTGAAGAAGGAACAGGGCAGGGTTTTAAAGAGACCCAGTACTTC. Protein product: CSVEEGTGQGFKETQYF. The full variable domain, completed using reference TRBV29-1 and TRBJ2-5, is SAVISQKPSRDICQRGTSLTIQCQVDSQVTMMFWYRQQPGQSLTLIATANQGSEATYESGFVIDKFPISRPNLTFSTLTVSNMSPEDSSIYLCSVEEGTGQGFKETQYFGPGTRLLVL.